This T cell receptor (beta chain) came from a study of persistence of HIV-infected CD4 T cells. At the level of the study: Donors had been on suppressive ART for a median of 8 years. Anti-CD3/anti-CD28 beads activated more cells than antigen stimulation did.

About this clone itself: Its antigen is not identified.

Sequencing used immunoSEQ version 4 in survey mode. Here immunoSEQ multiplex PCR was the method, and the copy in TCRdb shows in-frame clones only, minus some. Of about 46,000 clones in the sample, around 90% are singletons; the top ten hold around 3.4%. The CDR3 covers 14 residues. The V gene lost 0 bases and the J gene lost 9 bases, with 12 bases spanning the gap. CDR1 is LGHDT and CDR2 is YNNKEL in the germline V gene (reference sequence). Study findings and constraints: Bulk TCR data could not be restricted to HIV-1-infected CMV-responding cells. Proviral oligoclonality tracked with TCR oligoclonality within the same sorted cells.

Cells were stimulated nonspecifically with anti-CD3/anti-CD28 magnetic beads. Responding CD4+ T cells were sorted by upregulation of both CD40 ligand and CD69. The V call is TRBV3-1 (or the pseudogene TRBV3-2), the J call TRBJ2-1, with D possibly being TRBD1 or TRBD2 (6 bases each). The TCR originated in an adult woman with HIV who was CMV-seropositive. The specimen comprised CD4+ T cells sorted from PBMCs after roughly 17-hour stimulation, sampled from a patient who received antiretroviral therapy. CDR3 amino acids: CASSQEFGGREQFF. The DNA of the CDR3 is TGTGCCAGCAGCCAAGAGTTCGGGGGCCGTGAGCAGTTCTTC.